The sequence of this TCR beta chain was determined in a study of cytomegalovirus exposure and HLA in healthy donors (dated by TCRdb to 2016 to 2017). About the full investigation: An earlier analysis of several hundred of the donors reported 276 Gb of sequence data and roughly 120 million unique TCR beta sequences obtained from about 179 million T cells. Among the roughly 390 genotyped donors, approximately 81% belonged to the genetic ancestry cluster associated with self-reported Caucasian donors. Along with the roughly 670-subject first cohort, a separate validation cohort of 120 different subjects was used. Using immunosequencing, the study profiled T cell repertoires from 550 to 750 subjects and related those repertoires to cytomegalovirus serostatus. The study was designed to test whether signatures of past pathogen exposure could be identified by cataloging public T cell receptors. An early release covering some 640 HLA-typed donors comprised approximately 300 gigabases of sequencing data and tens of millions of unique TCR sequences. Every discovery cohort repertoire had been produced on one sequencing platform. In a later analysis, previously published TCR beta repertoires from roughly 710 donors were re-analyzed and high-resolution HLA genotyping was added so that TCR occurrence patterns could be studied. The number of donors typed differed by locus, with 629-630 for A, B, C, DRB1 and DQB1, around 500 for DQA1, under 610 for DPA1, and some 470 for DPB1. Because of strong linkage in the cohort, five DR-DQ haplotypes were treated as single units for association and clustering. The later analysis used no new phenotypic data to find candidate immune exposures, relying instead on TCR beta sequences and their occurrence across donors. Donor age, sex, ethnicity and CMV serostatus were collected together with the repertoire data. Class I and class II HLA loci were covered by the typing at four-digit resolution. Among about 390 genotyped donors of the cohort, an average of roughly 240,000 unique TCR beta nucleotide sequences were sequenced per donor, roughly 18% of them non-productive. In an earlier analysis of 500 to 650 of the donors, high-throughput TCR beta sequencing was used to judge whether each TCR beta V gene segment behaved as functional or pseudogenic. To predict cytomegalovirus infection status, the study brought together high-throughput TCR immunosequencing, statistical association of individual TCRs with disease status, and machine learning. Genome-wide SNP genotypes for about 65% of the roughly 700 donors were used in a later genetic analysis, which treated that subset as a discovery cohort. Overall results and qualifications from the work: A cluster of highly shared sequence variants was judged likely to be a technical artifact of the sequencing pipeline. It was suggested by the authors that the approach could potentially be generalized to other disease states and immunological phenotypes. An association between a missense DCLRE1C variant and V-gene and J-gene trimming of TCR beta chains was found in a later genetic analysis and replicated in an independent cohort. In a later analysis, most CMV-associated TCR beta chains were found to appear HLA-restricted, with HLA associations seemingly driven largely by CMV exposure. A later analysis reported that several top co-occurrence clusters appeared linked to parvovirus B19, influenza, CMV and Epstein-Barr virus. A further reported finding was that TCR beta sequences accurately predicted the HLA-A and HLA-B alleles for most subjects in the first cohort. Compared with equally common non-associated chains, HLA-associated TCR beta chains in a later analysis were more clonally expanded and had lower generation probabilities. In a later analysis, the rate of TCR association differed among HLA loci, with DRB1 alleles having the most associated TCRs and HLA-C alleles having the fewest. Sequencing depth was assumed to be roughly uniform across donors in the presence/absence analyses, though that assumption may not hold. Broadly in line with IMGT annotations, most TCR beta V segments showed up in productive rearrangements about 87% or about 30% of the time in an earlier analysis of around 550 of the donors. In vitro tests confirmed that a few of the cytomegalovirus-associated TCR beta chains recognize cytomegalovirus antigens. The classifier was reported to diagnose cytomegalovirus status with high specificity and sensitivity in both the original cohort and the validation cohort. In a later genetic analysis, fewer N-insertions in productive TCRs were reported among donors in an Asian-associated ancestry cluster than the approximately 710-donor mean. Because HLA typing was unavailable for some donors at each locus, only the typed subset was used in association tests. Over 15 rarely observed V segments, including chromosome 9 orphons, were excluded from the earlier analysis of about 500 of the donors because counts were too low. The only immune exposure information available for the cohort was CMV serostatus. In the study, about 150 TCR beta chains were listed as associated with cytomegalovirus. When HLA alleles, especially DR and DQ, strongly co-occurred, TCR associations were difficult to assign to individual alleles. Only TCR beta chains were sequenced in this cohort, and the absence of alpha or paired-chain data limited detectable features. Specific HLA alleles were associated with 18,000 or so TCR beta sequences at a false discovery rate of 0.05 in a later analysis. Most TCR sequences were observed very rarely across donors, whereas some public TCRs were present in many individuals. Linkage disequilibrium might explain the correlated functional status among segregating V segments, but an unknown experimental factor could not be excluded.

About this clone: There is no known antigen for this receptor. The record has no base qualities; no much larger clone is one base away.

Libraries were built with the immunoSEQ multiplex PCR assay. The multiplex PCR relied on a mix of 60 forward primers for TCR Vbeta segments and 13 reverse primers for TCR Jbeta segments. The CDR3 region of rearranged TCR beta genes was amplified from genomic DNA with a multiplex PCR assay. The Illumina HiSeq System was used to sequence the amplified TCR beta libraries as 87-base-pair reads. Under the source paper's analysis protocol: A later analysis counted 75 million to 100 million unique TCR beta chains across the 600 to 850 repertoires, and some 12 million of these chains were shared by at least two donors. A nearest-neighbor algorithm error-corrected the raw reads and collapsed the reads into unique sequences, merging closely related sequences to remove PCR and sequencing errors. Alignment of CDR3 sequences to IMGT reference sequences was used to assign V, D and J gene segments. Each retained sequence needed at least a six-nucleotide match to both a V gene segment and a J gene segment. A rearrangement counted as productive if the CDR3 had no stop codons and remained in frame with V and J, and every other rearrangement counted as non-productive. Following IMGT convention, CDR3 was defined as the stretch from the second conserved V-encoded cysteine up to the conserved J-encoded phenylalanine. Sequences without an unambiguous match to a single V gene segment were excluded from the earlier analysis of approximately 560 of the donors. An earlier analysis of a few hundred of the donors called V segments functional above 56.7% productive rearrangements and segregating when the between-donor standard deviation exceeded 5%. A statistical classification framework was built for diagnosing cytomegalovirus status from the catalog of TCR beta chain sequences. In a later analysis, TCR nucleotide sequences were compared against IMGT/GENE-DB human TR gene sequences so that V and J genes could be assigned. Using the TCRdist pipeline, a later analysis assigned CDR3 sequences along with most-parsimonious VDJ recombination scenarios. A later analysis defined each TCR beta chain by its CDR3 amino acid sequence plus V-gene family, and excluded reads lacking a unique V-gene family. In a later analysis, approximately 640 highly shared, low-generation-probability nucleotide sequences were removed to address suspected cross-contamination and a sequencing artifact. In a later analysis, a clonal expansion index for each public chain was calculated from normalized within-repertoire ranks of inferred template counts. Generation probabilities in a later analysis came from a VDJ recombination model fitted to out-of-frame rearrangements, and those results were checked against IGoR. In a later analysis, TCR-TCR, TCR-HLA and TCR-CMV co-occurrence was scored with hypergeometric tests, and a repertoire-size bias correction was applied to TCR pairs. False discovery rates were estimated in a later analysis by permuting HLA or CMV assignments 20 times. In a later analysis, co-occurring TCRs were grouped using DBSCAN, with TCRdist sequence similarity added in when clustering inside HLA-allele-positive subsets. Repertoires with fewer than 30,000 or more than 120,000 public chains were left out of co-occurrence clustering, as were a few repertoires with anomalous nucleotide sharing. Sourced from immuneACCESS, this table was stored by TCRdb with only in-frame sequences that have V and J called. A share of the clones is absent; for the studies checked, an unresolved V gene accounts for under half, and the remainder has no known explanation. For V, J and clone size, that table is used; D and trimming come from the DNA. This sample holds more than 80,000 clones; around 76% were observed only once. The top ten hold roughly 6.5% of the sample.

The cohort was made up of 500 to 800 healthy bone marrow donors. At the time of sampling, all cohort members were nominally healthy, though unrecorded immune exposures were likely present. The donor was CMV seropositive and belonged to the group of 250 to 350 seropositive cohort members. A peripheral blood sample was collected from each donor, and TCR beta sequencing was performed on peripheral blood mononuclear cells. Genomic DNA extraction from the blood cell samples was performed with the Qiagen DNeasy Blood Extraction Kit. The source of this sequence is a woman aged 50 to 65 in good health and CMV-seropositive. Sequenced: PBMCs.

CDR3 reads: CASSLAWRGGRGSYNEQFF. The bases are TGCGCCAGCAGCTTGGCCTGGCGGGGGGGCCGGGGCTCCTACAATGAGCAGTTCTTC. The chain couples TRBV5-1 to TRBJ2-1; a stretch of 9 junction bases matches TRBD2. Ends trimmed: V by 0 bases, J by 0 bases; bases unmatched to a gene: 10. The germline V gene encodes CDR1 SGHRS and CDR2 YFSETQ. The CDR3 spans 19 residues, from the cysteine through the phenylalanine. The CDR3 DNA has 57 bases and is translated from base 1.